This is a list of T cell receptor beta chains from one sample in a study of cytomegalovirus exposure and HLA in healthy donors. The data were produced by immunoSEQ multiplex PCR, yet TCRdb's version contains in-frame clones alone and is incomplete. The sample records about 100,000 clones, 74% being singletons. What was sequenced was PBMCs. Source of these receptors: a man aged 50-59 years in good health and CMV-seropositive. CDR3s include the opening cysteine and the closing phenylalanine or tryptophan. The D gene is left open where the match is weak. For some rows the clone size is stated as once, few or many, or as a class when expanded; others skip it.

V gene,D gene,clone size,J gene,CDR3 DNA,CDR3 protein
TRBV5-1,TRBD2,few,TRBJ2-7,TGCGCCAGCAGCTTGGCCGGGGGGAGCGCTTCCTACGAGCAGTACTTC,CASSLAGGSASYEQYF
TRBV12-5,TRBD1,-,TRBJ1-5,TGTGCTAGTGGAGCCGGGACAGGGGATCAGCCCCAGCATTTT,CASGAGTGDQPQHF
TRBV5-1,TRBD1,-,TRBJ1-3,TGCGCCAGCAGCTTAGAACAGGGGGCTACTGGAAACACCATATATTTT,CASSLEQGATGNTIYF
TRBV19,TRBD1,-,TRBJ2-7,TGTGCCAGTAGTGCTGGACAGGGGCCCTACGAGCAGTACTTC,CASSAGQGPYEQYF
TRBV19,TRBD1,-,TRBJ1-5,TGTGCCAGTAGTATTAGACAGGGGGTGTTCGGGGCAGGTCAGCCCCAGCATTTT,CASSIRQGVFGAGQPQHF
TRBV5-5,TRBD1,-,TRBJ1-5,TGTGCCAGCAGCCCCCAGACAGGGCTCGGGCAGCCCCAGCATTTT,CASSPQTGLGQPQHF
TRBV9,-,-,TRBJ2-5,TGTGCCAGCAGCGCCGGGGCAGGGGGGCAAGAGACCCAGTACTTC,CASSAGAGGQETQYF
TRBV5-6,TRBD1,once,TRBJ2-5,TGTGCCAGCAGCTCGCCAGGACAGGGAGAGACCCAGTACTTC,CASSSPGQGETQYF
TRBV9,-,-,TRBJ1-5,TGTGCCAGCAGCGTAGCCCCCAGGCAGCCCCAGCATTTT,CASSVAPRQPQHF
TRBV27,-,-,TRBJ2-7,TGTGCCAGCCTCTCGTGGGGCGGGGGCAGAGACGAGCAGTACTTC,CASLSWGGGRDEQYF
TRBV18,TRBD2,-,TRBJ2-7,TGTGCCAGCTCACCACCGGTCGCGGGGGGGATCGAGCAGTACTTC,CASSPPVAGGIEQYF
TRBV5-1,TRBD1,-,TRBJ1-2,TGCGCCAGCAGCTTACAGGGGACAGATGGCTACACCTTC,CASSLQGTDGYTF
TRBV6-6,TRBD1,-,TRBJ1-3,TGTGCCAGCAGTTACCCTACAGGGGCCTCTGGAAACACCATATATTTT,CASSYPTGASGNTIYF
TRBV5-6,-,-,TRBJ1-2,TGTGCCAGCAGCTTGAGGGGCTATGGCTACACCTTC,CASSLRGYGYTF